This record covers a single TCR beta chain. Its antigen is not identified. CD8 cells classed as naive were CD45RO-negative and positively selected for CCR7, excluding terminally differentiated effector memory CD45RA+ cells. This record belongs to a study of shared clonotypes between healthy human individuals. Study-level background: Three plates each covered CD4 naive and memory; CD8 naive two, CD8 memory one.

V lost 3 bases to trimming and J lost 4 bases; unmatched junction nucleotides: 7. The CDR3 consists of 14 residues. Germline assignment: CDR1 SQVTM and CDR2 ANQGSEA. The assay was immunoSEQ multiplex PCR, and TCRdb's table has in-frame clones only and misses some. The sample lists about 600,000 clones; about 98% were seen once. Findings of the study overall: Sorted-subset samples were not fully sequenced, rarefaction indicated. Generally, estimated richness proved larger in naive subsets than it did in memory subsets.

The chain joins TRBV29-1 to TRBJ2-7, with 9 bases identical to TRBD1. The source of this sequence is a man aged 30 to 45 in good health. The sample taken for sequencing was naive CD8+ T cells sorted from blood. In nucleotides, the CDR3 is TGCAGCGTTGATGAGGGGACAGGGTCTTACGAGCAGTACTTC. This sequence encodes CSVDEGTGSYEQYF.